This is a list of T cell receptor beta chains from one sample in a study of T cell responses to AZD1222 COVID-19 vaccine. Profiled with immunoSEQ multiplex PCR; TCRdb holds only in-frame clones, not every one. Of just over 60,000 clones in the sample, about 70% were seen once. The starting material was peripheral blood, obtained on day 0 of AZD1222 vaccination. The receptors derive from an adult in good health. Both conserved end residues are part of each CDR3.

cdr3_aa	j_call	v_call
CASSIRITGRDYGYTF	TRBJ1-2	TRBV19
CASSQGQGGEQFF	TRBJ2-1	TRBV12-3/TRBV12-4
CASSSGGRNQPQHF	TRBJ1-5	TRBV28
CASKRQTVFSGNTIYF	TRBJ1-3	TRBV28
CASSLTTAAEAFF	TRBJ1-1	TRBV7-2
CASSEAETDYYGYTF	TRBJ1-2	TRBV6-1
CASSQDRASGNTIYF	TRBJ1-3	TRBV4-2
CASRTQGTEAFF	TRBJ1-1	TRBV12-3/TRBV12-4
CSVESDRGNIQYF	TRBJ2-4	TRBV29-1
CASSSDRAQPQHF	TRBJ1-5	TRBV11-2
CASSFGTGDYEQYF	TRBJ2-7	TRBV27
CASSPPKGIQHF	TRBJ1-5	TRBV18
CASRRHSNTEAFF	TRBJ1-1	TRBV6-5
CASSQGNQPQHF	TRBJ1-5	TRBV4-2
CASSLGTVEAFF	TRBJ1-1	TRBV5-5
CASSSPGEVGETQYF	TRBJ2-5	TRBV18
CASSLGPSSYNEQFF	TRBJ2-1	TRBV7-9
CASSRPWDRVEDSNQPQHF	TRBJ1-5	TRBV19
CASSLGYDTKAFF	TRBJ1-1	TRBV11-2
CASSPGGAGATGELFF	TRBJ2-2	TRBV5-4
CASSLRSLDQPQHF	TRBJ1-5	TRBV28
CASSGLREWDSPLHF	TRBJ1-6	TRBV13
CASSLDLYEQYF	TRBJ2-7	TRBV7-2
CASSQDPGILNTEAFF	TRBJ1-1	TRBV4-3
CASSQDRGTGGNEQFF	TRBJ2-1	TRBV4-3
CASSRGATNTGELFF	TRBJ2-2	TRBV4-3
CASSSRDGNSPLHF	TRBJ1-6	TRBV5-1
CASSQDHTSASYEQYF	TRBJ2-7	TRBV4-3
CASSAPGSYNEQFF	TRBJ2-1	TRBV13
CASSVQATNEKLFF	TRBJ1-4	TRBV9
CASSQDLQQPQHF	TRBJ1-5	TRBV14
CASSYSSHEQFF	TRBJ2-1	TRBV6-2/TRBV6-3
CASSSDYEQYF	TRBJ2-7	TRBV11-2
CAWSVQGAVNTEAFF	TRBJ1-1	TRBV30
CASSLEGGNTGELFF	TRBJ2-2	TRBV7-6
CASSPQGVNYNEQFF	TRBJ2-1	TRBV5-4
CADSLAGYNEQFF	TRBJ2-1	TRBV16
CATSRPVGTGFHEQYF	TRBJ2-7	TRBV15
CASRGSRAEQFF	TRBJ2-1	TRBV12-3/TRBV12-4
CASSRDTYQPQHF	TRBJ1-5	TRBV12-3/TRBV12-4
CSAPGTEKAFF	TRBJ1-1	TRBV20-1
CASSYGTGSREQYF	TRBJ2-7	TRBV28
CASTPDRGNTEAFF	TRBJ1-1	TRBV2
CASSDRVAEKLFF	TRBJ1-4	TRBV19
CASNAADGTGVGYTF	TRBJ1-2	TRBV28
CASSLGEGTEAFF	TRBJ1-1	TRBV12-3/TRBV12-4
CASSSLGRSDTQYF	TRBJ2-3	TRBV7-9
CASSLSGGGTDTQYF	TRBJ2-3	TRBV28
CASSVGLDQPQHF	TRBJ1-5	TRBV9
CASRGQVDSPLHF	TRBJ1-6	TRBV4-3
CASSSYSHRNTEAFF	TRBJ1-1	TRBV19
CASSPQQNSPLHF	TRBJ1-6	TRBV10-1
CASSARFKAFF	TRBJ1-1	TRBV19
CAWSVGARGPFNQPQHF	TRBJ1-5	TRBV30
CASSQAAGKNEQFF	TRBJ2-1	TRBV4-3
CASSDGQLAYEQYF	TRBJ2-7	TRBV5-6
CASSEWEYYEQYF	TRBJ2-7	TRBV6-1
CASSPLGGERYNEQFF	TRBJ2-1	TRBV4-3
CASSQDLDGGSYNEQFF	TRBJ2-1	TRBV4-1
CASSSTRQGNQPQHF	TRBJ1-5	TRBV6-5